What follows describes a single TCR beta chain. Its target is unknown. RNA transcripts served as the template for amplifying TCR beta CDR3 regions. First-round RT-PCR targeting the TCR CDR3 was performed with the HTBI primer set. TCRdb fed the multiplex PCR reads into MiXCR, producing one record per CDR3 protein. The sample has roughly 380,000 distinct CDR3 sequences; 12% to 15% are singletons. These data are taken from a study of T cells in Graves' hyperthyroidism and ophthalmopathy. Study results and caveats: In the blood, most expanded thyroid clonotypes above 0.001 appeared as well.

These patients, aged 18 to 65, had recently diagnosed hyperthyroidism lasting under 2 months. For the diagnoses, clinical symptoms, serum thyroxine and TRAb, thyroid ultrasound and orbital computed tomography were used. This TCR was sampled from a young woman with Graves' hyperthyroidism. The sequenced sample consisted of blood.

The CDR3 nucleotides read TGTGCCAGCAGGGAGACCACAGGGGGGAAGAGAAAACTGTTTTTT. This gives the protein CASRETTGGKRKLFF. The V gene is TRBV2, the J gene TRBJ1-4; TRBD1 agrees at 8 bases. The CDR3 sequence is 15 residues long. V was clipped by 6 bases and J by 10 bases; unmatched bases: 13. Germline-derived CDR1 and CDR2 are SNHLY and FYNNEI.